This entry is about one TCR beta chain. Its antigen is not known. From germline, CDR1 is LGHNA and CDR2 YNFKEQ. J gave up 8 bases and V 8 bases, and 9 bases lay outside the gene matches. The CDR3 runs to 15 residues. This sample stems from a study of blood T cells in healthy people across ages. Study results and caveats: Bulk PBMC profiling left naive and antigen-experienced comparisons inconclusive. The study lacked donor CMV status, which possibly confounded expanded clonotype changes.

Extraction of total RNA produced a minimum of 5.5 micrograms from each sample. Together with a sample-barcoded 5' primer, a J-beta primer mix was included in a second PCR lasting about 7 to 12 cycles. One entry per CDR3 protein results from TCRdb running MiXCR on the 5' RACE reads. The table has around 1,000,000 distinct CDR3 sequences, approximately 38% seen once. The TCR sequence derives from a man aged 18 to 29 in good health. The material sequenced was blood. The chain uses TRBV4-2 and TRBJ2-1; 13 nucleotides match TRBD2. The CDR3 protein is CASSGGLAGSHEQFF. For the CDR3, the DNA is TGTGCCAGCTCTGGGGGACTAGCGGGGTCGCATGAGCAGTTCTTC.